The source of this T cell receptor beta chain is a study of post-analysis software for immune sequencing data. Study details: Courses of disease covered relapsing-remitting, secondary progressive and progressive-relapsing multiple sclerosis. Broader study findings: Versus controls, multiple sclerosis patients showed significantly lower diversity (normalized Chao1). Five or six TRBV segments, TRBV5-6, TRBV5-1 and TRBV20-1 among them, were found more frequent in patients than controls.

Every TCR beta cDNA library bore unique molecular identifiers. TCRdb reprocessed the PCR reads via MiXCR and lists one record per CDR3 protein. The data show hundreds of thousands of distinct CDR3 sequences, 40% to 50% seen once. Points on this clonotype: The antigen remains unidentified.

The CDR3 is made up of 16 amino acids. Germline V gene lookup returns CDR1 SGHNT and CDR2 YYREEE (reference sequence). J gave up 3 bases and V 4 bases, and 7 bases lay outside the gene matches. The source is a girl under 18 with multiple sclerosis. The sample taken for sequencing was blood. The chain carries TRBV5-4 and TRBJ2-7; 13 nucleotides agree with TRBD2. The CDR3 sequence: CASSRKTSGRIYEQYF. CDR3 nucleotide sequence: TGTGCCAGCAGCCGAAAGACTAGCGGGAGGATCTACGAGCAGTACTTC. Variable domain in full (rest from reference TRBV5-4 and TRBJ2-7): ETGVTQSPTHLIKTRGQQVTLRCSSQSGHNTVSWYQQALGQGPQFIFQYYREEENGRGNFPPRFSGLQFPNYSSELNVNALELDDSALYLCASSRKTSGRIYEQYFGPGTRLTVT.